This TCR beta chain is from a study of CD8+CD57+ T cells in acquired aplastic anemia. Many counts were recorded for this clonotype. Using genomic DNA as the template, TCR beta VDJ and CDR3 profiling was carried out. TCRdb recomputed calls from the reads with MiXCR, one row per CDR3 protein. Of 150,000 to 160,000 distinct CDR3 sequences detected, less than 60% appear once; the ten largest clones hold about 12%. The V gene end was trimmed by 4 bases and the J gene end by 9 bases; junction bases not matched to a gene: 8. The CDR3 is 13 residues long. Germline V gene data show CDR1 as SGHNT and CDR2 as YYREEE (reference sequence). Patients chosen for sequencing had shown CD8+CD57+ cell expansion by flow cytometry. All participating patients were living with severe acquired aplastic anemia.

The clonotype was recovered from a human donor with aplastic anemia. The specimen sequenced was sorted CD4+, CD8+, or CD8+CD57+ T cells (not recorded which) from PBMCs. This sequence joins TRBV5-4 and TRBJ2-7, with 9 bases lining up with TRBD1. As DNA, the CDR3 is TGTGCCAGCAGCCCTGGACAGGGGAAGAGGCAGTACTTC. This translates into CASSPGQGKRQYF.